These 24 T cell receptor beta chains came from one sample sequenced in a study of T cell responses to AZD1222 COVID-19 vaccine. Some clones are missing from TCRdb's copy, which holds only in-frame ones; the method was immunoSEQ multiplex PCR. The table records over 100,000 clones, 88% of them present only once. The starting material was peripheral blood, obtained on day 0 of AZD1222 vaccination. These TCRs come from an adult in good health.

CDR3 residues: CASTGVPRVREQYF. In DNA, the CDR3 is TGTGCCAGCACTGGGGTTCCCAGGGTTCGGGAGCAGTACTTC. The chain couples TRBV6-4 to TRBJ2-7; possible D gene TRBD1, 5 bases. Germline CDR1 MRHNA, CDR2 SNTAGT. The CDR3 is 14 amino acids. V was shortened by 7 bases and J by 7 bases, with 20 bases between the two germline ends.

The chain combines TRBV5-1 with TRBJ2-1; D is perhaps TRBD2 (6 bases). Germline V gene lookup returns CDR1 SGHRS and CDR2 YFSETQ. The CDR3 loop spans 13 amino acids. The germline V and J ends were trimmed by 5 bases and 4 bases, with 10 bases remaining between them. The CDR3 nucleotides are TGCGCCAGCAGTCAAAGCGGGTACAATGAGCAGTTCTTC. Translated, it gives CASSQSGYNEQFF.

DNA for the CDR3: TGTGCCAGCAGTTACTCCGGTAGGCATTCACCCCTCCACTTT. This encodes CASSYSGRHSPLHF. This sequence joins TRBV6-5 and TRBJ1-6; no clear D gene. There are 14 residues in the CDR3. With 0 bases removed from V and 8 bases from J, the gap between germline ends came to 8 bases. Germline V gene sequence: CDR1 MNHEY, CDR2 SVGAGI.

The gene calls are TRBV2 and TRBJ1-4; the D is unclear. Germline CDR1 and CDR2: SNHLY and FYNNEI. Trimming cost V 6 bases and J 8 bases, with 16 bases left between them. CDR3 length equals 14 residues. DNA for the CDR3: TGTGCCAGCAGAGTAAGACGCCTTGGGGAAAAACTGTTTTTT. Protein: CASRVRRLGEKLFF.

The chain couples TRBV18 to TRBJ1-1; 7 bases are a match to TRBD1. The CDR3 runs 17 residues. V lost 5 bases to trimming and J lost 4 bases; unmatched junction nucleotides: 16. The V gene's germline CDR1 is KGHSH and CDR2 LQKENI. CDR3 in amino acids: CASSIRTTGILGTEAFF. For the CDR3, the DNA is TGTGCCAGCTCAATACGGACGACAGGGATATTAGGCACTGAAGCTTTCTTT.

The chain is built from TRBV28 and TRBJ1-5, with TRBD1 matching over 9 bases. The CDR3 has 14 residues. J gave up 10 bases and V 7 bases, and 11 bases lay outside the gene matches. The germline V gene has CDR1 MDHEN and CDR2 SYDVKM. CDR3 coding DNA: TGTGCCAGCATGTCGACAGGGGGTTATCGACCCCAGCATTTT. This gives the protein CASMSTGGYRPQHF.

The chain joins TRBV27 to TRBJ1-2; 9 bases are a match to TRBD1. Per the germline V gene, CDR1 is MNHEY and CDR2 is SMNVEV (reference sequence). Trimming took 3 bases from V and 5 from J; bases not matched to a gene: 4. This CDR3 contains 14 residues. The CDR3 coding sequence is TGTGCCAGCAGTTTCGTCGGACAGGGGTATGGCTACACCTTC. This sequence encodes CASSFVGQGYGYTF.

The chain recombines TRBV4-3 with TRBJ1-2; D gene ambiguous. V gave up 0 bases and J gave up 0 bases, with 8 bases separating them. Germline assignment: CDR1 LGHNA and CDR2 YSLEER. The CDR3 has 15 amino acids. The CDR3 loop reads CASSQDHVANYGYTF. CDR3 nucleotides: TGCGCCAGCAGCCAAGATCACGTGGCTAACTATGGCTACACCTTC.

The CDR3 is CASSYQPDRGDEQYF. Here the CDR3 DNA reads TGTGCCAGCAGTTATCAGCCCGACAGGGGGGATGAGCAGTACTTC. J is TRBJ2-7 and V is TRBV6-5, with 9 nucleotides matching TRBD1. The CDR3 is 15 amino acids. V shed 3 bases, J shed 7 bases, and the junction held 10 bases outside the gene matches. CDR1 and CDR2 (germline): MNHEY, SVGAGI.

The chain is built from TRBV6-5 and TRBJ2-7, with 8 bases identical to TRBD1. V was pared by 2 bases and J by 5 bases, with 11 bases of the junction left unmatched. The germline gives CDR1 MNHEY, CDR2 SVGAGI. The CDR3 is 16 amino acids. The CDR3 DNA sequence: TGTGCCAGCAGTTACACGGGGGACAGGATGAGAAACGAGCAGTACTTC. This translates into CASSYTGDRMRNEQYF.

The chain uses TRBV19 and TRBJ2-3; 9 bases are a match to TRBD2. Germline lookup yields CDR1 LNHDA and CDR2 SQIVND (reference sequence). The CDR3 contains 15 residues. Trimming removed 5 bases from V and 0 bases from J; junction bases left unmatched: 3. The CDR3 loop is CASSRLAVSTDTQYF. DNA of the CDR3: TGTGCCAGTAGTCGACTAGCGGTTAGCACAGATACGCAGTATTTT.

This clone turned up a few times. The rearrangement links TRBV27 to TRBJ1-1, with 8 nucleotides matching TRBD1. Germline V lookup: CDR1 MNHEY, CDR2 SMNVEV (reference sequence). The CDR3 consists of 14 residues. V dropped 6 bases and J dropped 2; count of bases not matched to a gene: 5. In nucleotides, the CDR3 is TGTGCCAGCAGCGTACAGGGGGGCAACACTGAAGCTTTCTTT. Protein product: CASSVQGGNTEAFF.

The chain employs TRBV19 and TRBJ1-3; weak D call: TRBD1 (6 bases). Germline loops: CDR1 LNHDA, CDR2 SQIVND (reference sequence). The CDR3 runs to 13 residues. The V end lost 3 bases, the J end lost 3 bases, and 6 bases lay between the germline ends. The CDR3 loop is CASSMTGGNTIYF. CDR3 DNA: TGTGCCAGTAGTATGACAGGTGGAAACACCATATATTTT.

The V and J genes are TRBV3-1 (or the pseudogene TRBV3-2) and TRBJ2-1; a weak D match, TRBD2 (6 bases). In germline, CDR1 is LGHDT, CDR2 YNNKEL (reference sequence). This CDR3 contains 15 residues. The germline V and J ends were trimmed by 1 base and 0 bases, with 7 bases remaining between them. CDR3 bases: TGTGCCAGCAGCCAAGGGCGGGGCTCCTACAATGAGCAGTTCTTC. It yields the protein CASSQGRGSYNEQFF.

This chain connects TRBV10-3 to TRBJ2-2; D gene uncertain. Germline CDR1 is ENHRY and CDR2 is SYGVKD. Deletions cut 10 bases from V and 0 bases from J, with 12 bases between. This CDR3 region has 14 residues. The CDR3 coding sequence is TGTGCCACCCGATGGGCGGCGAACACCGGGGAGCTGTTTTTT. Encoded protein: CATRWAANTGELFF.

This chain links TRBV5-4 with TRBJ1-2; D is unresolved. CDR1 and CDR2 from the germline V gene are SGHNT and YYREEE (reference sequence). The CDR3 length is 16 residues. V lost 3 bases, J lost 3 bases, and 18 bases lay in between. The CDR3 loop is CASSSPGREFDYGYTF. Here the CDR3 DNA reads TGTGCCAGCAGCTCCCCCGGTCGGGAATTTGACTATGGCTACACCTTC.

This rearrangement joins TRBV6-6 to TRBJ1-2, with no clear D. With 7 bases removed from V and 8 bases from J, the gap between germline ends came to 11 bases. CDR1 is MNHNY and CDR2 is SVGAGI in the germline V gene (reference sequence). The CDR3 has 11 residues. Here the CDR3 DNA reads TGTGCCAGCACTACGGAGGAGGGCTACACCTTC. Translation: CASTTEEGYTF.

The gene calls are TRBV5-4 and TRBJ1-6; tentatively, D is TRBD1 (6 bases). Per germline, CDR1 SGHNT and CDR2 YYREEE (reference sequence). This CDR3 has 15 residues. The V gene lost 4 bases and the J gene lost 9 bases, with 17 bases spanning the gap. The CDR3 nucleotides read TGTGCCAGCAGCCCCGGGGGCTCTTGGGGTTCACCCCTCCACTTT. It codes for CASSPGGSWGSPLHF.

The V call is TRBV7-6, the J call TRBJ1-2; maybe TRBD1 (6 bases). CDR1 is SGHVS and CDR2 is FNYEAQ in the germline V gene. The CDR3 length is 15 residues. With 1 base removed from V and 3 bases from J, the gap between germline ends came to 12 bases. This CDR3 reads CASSLEGEPHYGYTF. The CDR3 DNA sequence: TGTGCCAGCAGCTTAGAGGGGGAGCCTCACTATGGCTACACCTTC.

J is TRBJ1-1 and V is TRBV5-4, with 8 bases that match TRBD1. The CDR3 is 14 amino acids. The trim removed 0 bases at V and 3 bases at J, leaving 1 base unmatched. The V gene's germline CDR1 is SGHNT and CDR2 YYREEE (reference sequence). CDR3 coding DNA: TGTGCCAGCAGCTTGGGACAGGGGTACACTGAAGCTTTCTTT. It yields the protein CASSLGQGYTEAFF. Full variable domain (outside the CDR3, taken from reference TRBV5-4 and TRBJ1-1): ETGVTQSPTHLIKTRGQQVTLRCSSQSGHNTVSWYQQALGQGPQFIFQYYREEENGRGNFPPRFSGLQFPNYSSELNVNALELDDSALYLCASSLGQGYTEAFFGQGTRLTVV.

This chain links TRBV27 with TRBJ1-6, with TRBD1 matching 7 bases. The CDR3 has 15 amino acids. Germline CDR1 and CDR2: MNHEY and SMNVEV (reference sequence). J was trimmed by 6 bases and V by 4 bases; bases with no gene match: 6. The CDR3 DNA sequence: TGTGCCAGCAGTTCGACAGGGTATGGTAATTCACCCCTCCACTTT. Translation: CASSSTGYGNSPLHF.

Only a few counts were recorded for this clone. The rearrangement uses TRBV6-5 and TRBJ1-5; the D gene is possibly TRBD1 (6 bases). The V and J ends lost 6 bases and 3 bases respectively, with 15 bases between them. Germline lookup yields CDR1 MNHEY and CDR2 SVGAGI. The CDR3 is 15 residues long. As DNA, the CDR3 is TGTGCCAGCAGGCGGGACATGGGTTTCAATCAGCCCCAGCATTTT. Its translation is CASRRDMGFNQPQHF.

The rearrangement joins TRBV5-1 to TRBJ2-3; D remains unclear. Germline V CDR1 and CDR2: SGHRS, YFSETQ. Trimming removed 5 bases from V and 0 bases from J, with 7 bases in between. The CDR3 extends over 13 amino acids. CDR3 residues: CASSEVSTDTQYF. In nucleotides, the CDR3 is TGCGCCAGCAGTGAGGTTAGCACAGATACGCAGTATTTT.

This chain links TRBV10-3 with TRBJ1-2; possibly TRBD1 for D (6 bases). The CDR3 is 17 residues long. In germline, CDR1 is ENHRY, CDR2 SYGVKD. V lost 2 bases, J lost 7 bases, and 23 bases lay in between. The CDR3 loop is CAISEEGSQGRVGGYTF. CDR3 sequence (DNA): TGTGCCATCAGTGAGGAAGGTTCTCAGGGGAGGGTAGGTGGCTACACCTTC.